Below are 16 T cell receptor beta chains sequenced from a single sample in a study of T cell responses to AZD1222 COVID-19 vaccine (dated by TCRdb to the early 2020s). Libraries were prepared through the immunoSEQ multiplex PCR assay. TCRdb retrieved this table from immuneACCESS and kept in-frame rearrangements only. Not all clones are present; in checked studies, unresolved V genes account for under half, and no reason is known for the remainder. In this sample the table shows 65,000 to 70,000 clones, 88% of which occur a single time. The top ten clonotypes cover less than 9% of the sample. In the paper's terms, the time point label means: baseline before first vaccination. Sequenced here: peripheral blood, sampled on day 0 of AZD1222 vaccination. The receptor source for this set is an adult in good health.

DNA for the CDR3: TGCAGCGTTTATAGCTTGGACAGGTCTAATGAAAAACTGTTTTTT. Protein product: CSVYSLDRSNEKLFF. The chain uses TRBV29-1 and TRBJ1-4; 7 positions agree with TRBD1. The CDR3 spans 15 residues. J was trimmed by 3 bases and V by 5 bases; bases with no gene match: 9. Germline V gives CDR1 SQVTM, CDR2 ANQGSEA. Variable domain in full (rest from reference TRBV29-1 and TRBJ1-4): SAVISQKPSRDICQRGTSLTIQCQVDSQVTMMFWYRQQPGQSLTLIATANQGSEATYESGFVIDKFPISRPNLTFSTLTVSNMSPEDSSIYLCSVYSLDRSNEKLFFGSGTQLSVL.

The gene calls are TRBV6-2 or TRBV6-3 and TRBJ2-2; D gene unclear. The CDR3 is 18 amino acids. Per germline, CDR1 MNHEY and CDR2 SVGEGT. The V and J ends lost 3 bases and 0 bases respectively, with 17 bases between them. In nucleotides, the CDR3 is TGTGCCAGCAGTTATTACTCTGAATGGATTACGAACACCGGGGAGCTGTTTTTT. Encoded protein: CASSYYSEWITNTGELFF.

This chain links TRBV6-2 or TRBV6-3 with TRBJ2-7; D perhaps matches TRBD2 (6 bases). Trimming cost V 5 bases and J 0 bases, with 14 bases left between them. Germline CDR1 MNHEY, CDR2 SVGEGT. The CDR3 is made up of 15 amino acids. CDR3 bases: TGTGCCAGCAGTACGGTGGGCGGGACCTCCTACGAGCAGTACTTC. It translates to CASSTVGGTSYEQYF.

The chain is built from TRBV7-3 and TRBJ2-2; no reliable D call. The germline gives CDR1 SGHTA, CDR2 FQGTGA. With 1 base removed from V and 1 base from J, the gap between germline ends came to 4 bases. This CDR3 is built from 14 residues. CDR3 amino acids: CASSLSRNTGELFF. The CDR3 DNA follows: TGTGCCAGCAGCTTAAGCAGGAACACCGGGGAGCTGTTTTTT.

This chain joins TRBV5-1 and TRBJ1-6, with 8 bases aligning to TRBD1. Germline V lookup: CDR1 SGHRS, CDR2 YFSETQ. CDR3 length: 16 amino acids. Losses at the gene ends were 1 base for V and 6 bases for J; bases not matched to a gene: 6. CDR3 coding DNA: TGCGCCAGCAGCTTGATGGGGACAGGCCCTAATTCACCCCTCCACTTT. This codes for CASSLMGTGPNSPLHF.

V is TRBV15 and J is TRBJ2-7, with D possibly TRBD1 on 5 matching bases. The CDR3 extends over 14 amino acids. Deletions cut 0 bases from V and 2 bases from J, with 8 bases between. The germline CDR1 and CDR2 sequences are LNHNV and YYDKDF (reference sequence). The CDR3 region is CATSRDGAAYEQYF. The CDR3 DNA reads TGTGCCACCAGCAGAGATGGGGCAGCCTACGAGCAGTACTTC.

J is TRBJ2-1 and V is TRBV18; 8 positions match TRBD2. Germline loops: CDR1 KGHSH, CDR2 LQKENI. The CDR3 contains 15 residues. V lost 3 bases to trimming and J lost 5 bases; unmatched junction nucleotides: 6. CDR3 residues: CASSPGLELHNEQFF. Here the CDR3 DNA reads TGTGCCAGCTCACCGGGACTAGAACTCCACAATGAGCAGTTCTTC.

The chain uses TRBV7-9 and TRBJ1-2, with D uncertain. V lost 3 bases, J lost 5 bases, and 7 bases lay in between. Germline V gives CDR1 SEHNR, CDR2 FQNEAQ (reference sequence). CDR3 length: 12 amino acids. The DNA for the CDR3 is TGTGCCAGCAGCTTTGGCAGTTATGGCTACACCTTC. It encodes CASSFGSYGYTF.

This clone is a singleton in its sample. The chain carries TRBV5-1 and TRBJ1-1, with D hard to call. Germline V gives CDR1 SGHRS, CDR2 YFSETQ. The CDR3 totals 14 residues. V lost 6 bases and J 1 base, leaving 13 bases between the germline ends. CDR3 bases: TGCGCCAGCAAGGGCCTTGACGGGAACACTGAAGCTTTCTTT. The encoded protein is CASKGLDGNTEAFF.

This chain connects TRBV5-1 to TRBJ2-7, with 8 bases lining up with TRBD1. The CDR3 spans 15 residues. With V trimmed by 5 bases and J by 1 base, 8 bases remained unmatched. Per germline, CDR1 SGHRS and CDR2 YFSETQ. Here the CDR3 reads CASSTAGTGSYEQYF. The CDR3 bases are TGCGCCAGCAGTACCGCCGGGACAGGATCCTACGAGCAGTACTTC.

The V call is TRBV5-1, the J call TRBJ2-3; no clear D gene. Germline-derived CDR1 and CDR2 are SGHRS and YFSETQ. The CDR3 extends over 14 amino acids. V was clipped by 4 bases and J by 4 bases, with 13 bases between them. The CDR3 here is CASSVINSADTQYF. CDR3 nucleotide sequence: TGCGCCAGCAGCGTTATTAATTCCGCAGATACGCAGTATTTT. Drawing the rest from reference TRBV5-1 and TRBJ2-3, the complete variable domain is KAGVTQTPRYLIKTRGQQVTLSCSPISGHRSVSWYQQTPGQGLQFLFEYFSETQRNKGNFPGRFSGRQFSNSRSEMNVSTLELGDSALYLCASSVINSADTQYFGPGTRLTVL.

The rearrangement joins TRBV19 to TRBJ1-1, with unresolved D. The length of the CDR3 is 13 residues. The V end was cut by 4 bases, the J end by 1 base, with 7 bases between. The germline V gene encodes CDR1 LNHDA and CDR2 SQIVND (reference sequence). CDR3 loop: CASSTEANTEAFF. The CDR3, as DNA: TGTGCCAGTAGTACCGAGGCGAACACTGAAGCTTTCTTT.

The chain employs TRBV28 and TRBJ2-1; D unresolved. Per germline, CDR1 MDHEN and CDR2 SYDVKM. The V gene lost 5 bases and the J gene lost 0 bases, with 11 bases spanning the gap. This CDR3 is built from 15 residues. The CDR3 protein is CASSRTRSSYNEQFF. The CDR3 nucleotides are TGTGCCAGCAGTAGAACGAGGAGCTCCTACAATGAGCAGTTCTTC.

This clone was observed a few times. This rearrangement joins TRBV27 to TRBJ2-7; TRBD2 agrees at 7 bases. Per the germline V gene, CDR1 is MNHEY and CDR2 is SMNVEV (reference sequence). Trimming cost V 2 bases and J 2 bases; bases outside gene matches: 3. The CDR3 covers 14 residues. DNA of the CDR3: TGTGCCAGCAGTTTAAACCTAGCGGCCTACGAGCAGTACTTC. Encoded protein: CASSLNLAAYEQYF.

This chain uses TRBV19 with TRBJ2-7; the D gene is possibly TRBD2 (6 bases). The CDR3 spans 15 residues. Per germline, CDR1 LNHDA and CDR2 SQIVND (reference sequence). The V end was cut by 1 base, the J end by 2 bases, with 12 bases between. The CDR3 DNA follows: TGTGCCAGTAGTATAGCGGCGGGAAGAGCCTACGAGCAGTACTTC. Amino acid sequence: CASSIAAGRAYEQYF. Full variable domain (rest looked up from reference TRBV19 and TRBJ2-7): DGGITQSPKYLFRKEGQNVTLSCEQNLNHDAMYWYRQDPGQGLRLIYYSQIVNDFQKGDIAEGYSVSREKKESFPLTVTSAQKNPTAFYLCASSIAAGRAYEQYFGPGTRLTVT.

This clone came up once. CDR3 DNA: TGTGCTAGTGGTTTGGTGACGACAGGGGTGAACACTGAAGCTTTCTTT. Translation gives CASGLVTTGVNTEAFF. The chain combines TRBV12-5 with TRBJ1-1; TRBD1 matches at 8 bases. J gave up 0 bases and V 0 bases, and 3 bases lay outside the gene matches. Germline V gene sequence: CDR1 LGHNT, CDR2 FRNRAP. CDR3 size: 16 residues.